At least ten counts were recorded for the clone carrying this T cell receptor (beta chain). As yet, its antigen is unknown. The germline V gene encodes CDR1 MNHNS and CDR2 SASEGT. The CDR3 runs 14 residues. The V end was cut by 3 bases, the J end by 7 bases, with 13 bases between. MiXCR, run by TCRdb on the multiplex PCR reads, gives a single entry per CDR3 protein. The sample lists about 230,000 distinct CDR3 sequences; about 32% were seen once. Axillary draining lymph nodes of breast cancer patients supplied the node samples. The sample comes from a study of breast tumors, draining lymph nodes, adjacent tissues. Study conclusions and caveats: Tumor and nontumor repertoires were significantly more similar in luminal-like than in basal-like breast cancer. Tumors had less TCR diversity than lymph nodes, more than nontumor tissue. Data only fit, rather than demonstrated, lymph node origin of most tumor T cells. The data were judged consistent with most tumor T cells coming from lymph node and expanding in tumor.

Input material: axillary lymph node tissue. The chain recombines TRBV6-1 with TRBJ2-1; D possibly corresponds to TRBD2 (6 bases). This receptor was taken from a female donor with breast cancer. Some clones in this sample may be carry-over from other donors' samples. CDR3 residues: CASSDRTKRNEQFF. CDR3 bases: TGTGCCAGCAGTGATAGGACTAAAAGGAATGAGCAGTTCTTC.